The 18 T cell receptor beta chains listed next were all sequenced from one sample in a study of T cells in Graves' hyperthyroidism and ophthalmopathy (dated by TCRdb to between 2017 and 2020). The library was obtained by multiplex PCR. Sequencing instrument: Illumina HiSeq 2000. The TCR beta CDR3 regions were amplified from the RNA transcripts. The first round of RT-PCR for the TCR CDR3 was performed with the HTBI primer set and the Qiagen OneStep RT-PCR kit. The raw public data were reprocessed by TCRdb itself: fastp quality trimming at Q25, MiXCR clonotype calling, in-frame beta chains only. A single entry per CDR3 protein holds the most common genes and DNA from its merged rows. Counted in this sample were almost 500,000 distinct CDR3 sequences; about 20% of them appeared once. Together, the top ten hold 45% to 55% of the sample. The sequencing input was blood. All receptors derive from a woman aged 70-85 years with Graves' ophthalmopathy.

Remarks on this clonotype: The junction departs from the called germline gene at one end, perhaps through a read error. The chain employs TRBV5-1 and TRBJ2-7; D call uncertain. CDR3 size: 13 residues. Germline CDR1 SGHRS, CDR2 YFSETQ. In nucleotides, the CDR3 is TGCGCCAGCAGCTTGGCCCGTTCCTACGTGCAGTACTTC. Its translation is CASSLARSYVQYF.

The chain couples TRBV20-1 to TRBJ1-2; 7 bases map to TRBD1. Germline CDR1 is DFQATT and CDR2 is SNEGSKA (reference sequence). J lost 9 bases, V lost 6 bases, and 10 bases had no gene match. The CDR3 runs to 12 residues. The CDR3 DNA reads TGCAGTGCGAGGGACAGCCCGCTACGCTACACCTTC. This translates into CSARDSPLRYTF.

The rearrangement links TRBV30 to TRBJ1-1, with 9 bases aligning to TRBD1. The V segment lost 5 bases and the J segment 2 bases; nucleotides outside the gene matches: 3. The CDR3 has 13 residues. Germline CDR1 is GTSNPN and CDR2 is SVGIG (reference sequence). As DNA, the CDR3 is TGTGCCTGGGGGACAGGGCCCAACACTGAAGCTTTCTTT. Protein sequence: CAWGTGPNTEAFF.

This clonotype was observed a handful of times. This chain joins TRBV9 and TRBJ2-2, with no clear D. This CDR3 contains 14 residues. V lost 0 bases to trimming and J lost 7 bases, with 10 bases between them. Germline lookup yields CDR1 SGDLS and CDR2 YYNGEE. In DNA form, the CDR3 reads TGTGCCAGCAGCGTAGGAGAAAGAAACGGGGAGCTGTTTTTT. Translation: CASSVGERNGELFF.

This chain joins TRBV6-2 or TRBV6-3 and TRBJ2-3; 13 nucleotides match TRBD2. The length of the CDR3 is 18 residues. J gave up 0 bases and V 5 bases, and 8 bases lay outside the gene matches. Germline lookup yields CDR1 MNHEY and CDR2 SVGEGT. The CDR3 loop reads CASSLPRTSGSSTDTQYF. For the CDR3, the DNA is TGTGCCAGCAGTCTACCAAGGACTAGCGGGAGTAGCACAGATACGCAGTATTTT.

On this clonotype itself: This may arise from a read error, as a much more abundant clone is one base away. The chain has TRBV10-3 and TRBJ1-1; D is possibly TRBD1 (5 bases). This CDR3 contains 12 residues. The germline CDR1 and CDR2 sequences are ENHRY and SYGVKD. The CDR3 DNA is TGTGCCATCGGCGGACATCCCACTAAAGCTTTCTTT. It encodes CAIGGHPTKAFF.

There are a few counts of this clonotype. This rearrangement joins TRBV14 to TRBJ2-1; tentatively, D is TRBD1 or TRBD2 (6 bases each). Germline V gene sequence: CDR1 SGHDN, CDR2 FVKESK. The V gene lost 4 bases and the J gene lost 5 bases, with 18 bases spanning the gap. The CDR3 is made up of 16 amino acids. CDR3 sequence reads: CASSLRRGEYNNEQFF. CDR3 DNA sequence: TGTGCCAGCAGCCTCCGGAGGGGGGAGTATAACAATGAGCAGTTCTTC.

The rearrangement links TRBV20-1 to TRBJ2-1, with 7 bases aligning to TRBD2. The CDR3 runs to 13 residues. Germline CDR1 DFQATT, CDR2 SNEGSKA (reference sequence). CDR3 loop: CSARKAGAGEQFF. CDR3 bases: TGCAGCGCCCGGAAGGCGGGAGCGGGTGAGCAGTTCTTC.

J is TRBJ1-5 and V is TRBV20-1, with TRBD1 matching over 10 bases. With V trimmed by 6 bases and J by 6 bases, 5 bases remained unmatched. Germline V gene data show CDR1 as DFQATT and CDR2 as SNEGSKA (reference sequence). This CDR3 contains 13 residues. CDR3 coding DNA: TGCAGTGCCGCAAGGACAGGGGGTCAGCCCCAGCATTTT. Translated, it gives CSAARTGGQPQHF.

This rearrangement joins TRBV3-1 to TRBJ1-4; D is unclear. Germline lookup yields CDR1 LGHDT and CDR2 YNNKEL (reference sequence). Trimming shortened V by 4 bases and J by 8 bases, and 5 bases separated the two germline ends. This CDR3 has 11 amino acids. The CDR3 bases are TGTGCCAGCAGCCGTTCGGAAAAACTGTTTTTT. As protein: CASSRSEKLFF.

V gene TRBV20-1 combines with J gene TRBJ1-2; TRBD1 matches at 7 bases. Germline lookup yields CDR1 DFQATT and CDR2 SNEGSKA (reference sequence). J gave up 7 bases and V 3 bases, and 5 bases lay outside the gene matches. CDR3 length: 12 amino acids. CDR3 bases: TGCAGTGCTAGTCAGGGGGAGAGTGGCTACACCTTC. Translating it yields CSASQGESGYTF.

The chain joins TRBV12-3 or TRBV12-4 to TRBJ2-2, with 10 nucleotides matching TRBD2. V lost 2 bases and J lost 6; bases outside the gene matches: 6. The CDR3 covers 16 residues. The CDR3 nucleotides read TGTGCCAGCAGTTTAATAGGGACTAGCGTTCCCGGGGAGCTGTTTTTT. It yields the protein CASSLIGTSVPGELFF.

This clonotype has a handful of counts. The chain has TRBV29-1 and TRBJ2-3; 10 nucleotides line up with TRBD2. The CDR3 totals 13 residues. With 5 bases clipped from V and 2 bases from J, the junction kept 1 base outside the gene matches. Germline CDR1 and CDR2: SQVTM and ANQGSEA. The CDR3 nucleotides read TGCAGCGTTAGCGGGAGGGTCACAGATACGCAGTATTTT. It yields the protein CSVSGRVTDTQYF.

This clonotype appeared many times. The chain joins TRBV11-2 to TRBJ1-1, with 7 bases matching TRBD1. The CDR3 has 14 residues. The J segment lost 1 base and the V segment lost 6 bases, leaving 5 bases of the junction unmatched. Germline loops: CDR1 SGHAT, CDR2 FQNNGV. The DNA of the CDR3 is TGTGCCAGCAGGTACGGGACAGCGAACACTGAAGCTTTCTTT. It yields the protein CASRYGTANTEAFF.

This clonotype showed up just a few times. The CDR3 reads CASSPDGSGGYTF. The CDR3, as DNA: TGTGCCAGCAGCCCGGACGGGTCGGGAGGCTACACCTTC. The genes are TRBV12-3 or TRBV12-4 and TRBJ1-2; the D is unclear. The germline V and J ends were trimmed by 6 bases and 8 bases, with 16 bases remaining between them. The CDR3 covers 13 residues.

As for this clonotype: A much more abundant neighbour one base away suggests this may be a read error. The J gene is TRBJ2-3, the V gene TRBV20-1; D remains ambiguous. Judging by the DNA end, TRBJ1-5 fits better; the J call may be wrong. The CDR3 is 15 residues long. From germline, CDR1 is DFQATT and CDR2 SNEGSKA (reference sequence). As DNA, the CDR3 is TGCAGTGCTACCCCACGAAGCGAGGGCACAGATACGCAGCATTTT. Amino acids: CSATPRSEGTDTQHF.

This clonotype was counted at least ten times. The CDR3 region has the DNA TGTGCCAGCAAAACAGGGGACAGGGTAGAAAAACTGTTTTTT. Its protein is CASKTGDRVEKLFF. The chain couples TRBV6-1 to TRBJ1-4; 9 bases map to TRBD1. V gave up 7 bases and J gave up 8 bases; unmatched junction bases: 8. CDR3 length equals 14 residues. In germline, CDR1 is MNHNS, CDR2 SASEGT.

This clonotype has a count of ten or more. The chain links TRBV6-1 to TRBJ1-5; 7 positions agree with TRBD1. Germline V gene sequence: CDR1 MNHNS, CDR2 SASEGT. The CDR3 consists of 15 residues. V lost 6 bases to trimming and J lost 4 bases; unmatched junction nucleotides: 9. CDR3 nucleotide sequence: TGTGCCAGCAGCAGAAGACAGGGAGGAAATCAGCCCCAGCATTTT. Translation gives CASSRRQGGNQPQHF.